Below are 23 T cell receptor beta chains sequenced from a single sample in a study of T cell changes during pregnancy in multiple sclerosis. Libraries were prepared by immunoSEQ multiplex PCR; TCRdb keeps only in-frame clonotypes and omits some of them. The top ten hold about 2% of the sample, which has tens of thousands of clones, around 92% seen once. The specimen was peripheral blood, collected after pregnancy. Every receptor here comes from a female donor with multiple sclerosis, enrolled in a pregnancy study.

This chain connects TRBV30 to TRBJ1-2, with unresolved D. This CDR3 is 11 amino acids long. Germline V gene lookup returns CDR1 GTSNPN and CDR2 SVGIG (reference sequence). V was shortened by 5 bases and J by 7 bases, with 11 bases between the two germline ends. The CDR3 nucleotides read TGTGCCTGGGACGGTGGAGGTGGCTACACCTTC. It translates to CAWDGGGGYTF.

This chain joins TRBV4-3 and TRBJ1-3; D possibly corresponds to TRBD1 (5 bases). V was shortened by 0 bases and J by 4 bases, with 16 bases between the two germline ends. This CDR3 is built from 17 residues. Germline CDR1 is LGHNA and CDR2 is YSLEER. The chain's CDR3 is CASSQDLGAGAGNTIYF. The CDR3 nucleotides are TGCGCCAGCAGCCAAGATCTTGGGGCCGGCGCGGGAAACACCATATATTTT.

The chain employs TRBV5-1 and TRBJ2-1; 12 positions agree with TRBD2. This CDR3 has 13 residues. V lost 5 bases, J lost 9 bases, and 3 bases stayed unmatched. In germline, CDR1 is SGHRS, CDR2 YFSETQ. The CDR3 region is CASSGLAGFEQFF. The CDR3 DNA follows: TGCGCCAGCAGTGGACTAGCGGGATTTGAGCAGTTCTTC. Variable domain in full (rest from reference TRBV5-1 and TRBJ2-1): KAGVTQTPRYLIKTRGQQVTLSCSPISGHRSVSWYQQTPGQGLQFLFEYFSETQRNKGNFPGRFSGRQFSNSRSEMNVSTLELGDSALYLCASSGLAGFEQFFGPGTRLTVL.

V is TRBV9 and J is TRBJ2-6; TRBD2 matches at 9 bases. The CDR3 extends over 20 amino acids. CDR1 and CDR2 (germline): SGDLS, YYNGEE. With V trimmed by 0 bases and J by 4 bases, 14 bases remained unmatched. CDR3 amino acids: CASSVGAGGSPSLGANVLTF. For the CDR3, the DNA is TGTGCCAGCAGCGTAGGGGCGGGGGGGAGCCCTTCCCTCGGGGCCAACGTCCTGACTTTC. Full variable domain (missing parts from reference TRBV9 and TRBJ2-6): DSGVTQTPKHLITATGQRVTLRCSPRSGDLSVYWYQQSLDQGLQFLIQYYNGEERAKGNILERFSAQQFPDLHSELNLSSLELGDSALYFCASSVGAGGSPSLGANVLTFGAGSRLTVL.

The rearrangement uses TRBV2 and TRBJ2-5; D remains ambiguous. Germline loops: CDR1 SNHLY, CDR2 FYNNEI. There are 12 residues in the CDR3. The germline V and J ends were trimmed by 5 bases and 5 bases, with 9 bases remaining between them. The CDR3 loop reads CASSRELETQYF. The CDR3 DNA reads TGTGCCAGCAGTAGAGAGTTGGAGACCCAGTACTTC.

This chain connects TRBV4-3 to TRBJ1-5; possible D gene TRBD1, 6 bases. The germline V gene encodes CDR1 LGHNA and CDR2 YSLEER. The length of the CDR3 is 15 residues. V was clipped by 4 bases and J by 7 bases, with 17 bases between them. The chain's CDR3 is CASSPSRGGSQPQHF. The CDR3 region has the DNA TGCGCCAGCAGCCCGAGCCGAGGGGGTTCCCAGCCCCAGCATTTT.

This clone turned up a few times. Different DNA sequences within this sample yield the same CDR3. The J gene is TRBJ1-5, the V gene TRBV4-1; D is ambiguous. Germline V gives CDR1 MGHRA, CDR2 YSYEKL. This CDR3 contains 16 residues. Trimming took 0 bases from V and 2 from J, leaving 11 bases between them. The DNA for the CDR3 is TGCGCCAGCAGCCAAGACGGAGGGATTGGCAATCAGCCCCAGCATTTT. Translating gives CASSQDGGIGNQPQHF.

This sequence joins TRBV11-3 and TRBJ2-7, with TRBD2 as a possible D gene (5 bases). The V end was cut by 5 bases, the J end by 6 bases, with 14 bases between. The CDR3 runs 13 residues. Germline CDR1 and CDR2: SGHNT and YENEEA. Written as DNA, the CDR3 is TGTGCCAGCAGCCGGGATCAACTCGCCGAGCAGTACTTC. Residues: CASSRDQLAEQYF.

The chain uses TRBV19 and TRBJ2-5, with D maybe TRBD2 (6 bases). Germline CDR1 is LNHDA and CDR2 is SQIVND (reference sequence). V was cut by 6 bases and J by 1 base, with 15 bases left in between. The CDR3 has 15 residues. The CDR3 bases are TGTGCCAGTAGCCTACTAACTAGCCCCCAAGAGACCCAGTACTTC. It is translated as CASSLLTSPQETQYF.

The rearrangement joins TRBV7-9 to TRBJ2-2; the D is unclear. The CDR3 is 15 amino acids. The germline V gene encodes CDR1 SEHNR and CDR2 FQNEAQ (reference sequence). The V and J ends lost 1 base and 1 base respectively, with 7 bases between them. The CDR3 sequence: CASSLGLRNTGELFF. The CDR3, as DNA: TGTGCCAGCAGCTTAGGCTTGCGGAACACCGGGGAGCTGTTTTTT.

The gene calls are TRBV7-9 and TRBJ2-2; D may be TRBD1 (6 bases). Germline V lookup: CDR1 SEHNR, CDR2 FQNEAQ (reference sequence). V lost 5 bases to trimming and J lost 5 bases, with 12 bases between them. The CDR3 loop spans 14 amino acids. The CDR3 spells CASSPGAGTGELFF. The CDR3 DNA reads TGTGCCAGCAGCCCAGGGGCAGGGACCGGGGAGCTGTTTTTT.

V is TRBV5-6 and J is TRBJ2-1; 10 bases align to TRBD1. The CDR3 sequence is 15 residues long. V gave up 0 bases and J gave up 7 bases; unmatched junction bases: 4. Germline CDR1 is SGHDT and CDR2 is YYEEEE. DNA of the CDR3: TGTGCCAGCAGCTTGGGACAGGGGGCTGGTAATGAGCAGTTCTTC. Translating it yields CASSLGQGAGNEQFF.

V and J are TRBV9 and TRBJ1-1, with D possibly being TRBD1 (5 bases). Germline CDR1 SGDLS, CDR2 YYNGEE. V was trimmed by 1 base and J by 6 bases, leaving 10 bases between them. CDR3 length equals 13 residues. CDR3 sequence reads: CASSVLPGPEAFF. The DNA for the CDR3 is TGTGCCAGCAGCGTACTTCCAGGGCCTGAAGCTTTCTTT.

This clone appeared a single time. The chain employs TRBV7-3 and TRBJ2-3; 8 bases line up with TRBD2. This CDR3 has 14 residues. Germline trimming cut 7 bases from V and 4 bases from J; bases unmatched to any gene: 7. Germline assignment: CDR1 SGHTA and CDR2 FQGTGA. The CDR3 sequence is CASNPGLESDTQYF. The DNA for the CDR3 is TGTGCCAGCAACCCGGGACTAGAATCAGATACGCAGTATTTT.

The chain carries TRBV4-3 and TRBJ1-4; 7 positions match TRBD1. V trimming: 1 base; J trimming: 8 bases; junction bases outside the gene matches: 10. The CDR3 is 16 amino acids. In germline, CDR1 is LGHNA, CDR2 YSLEER. The CDR3 loop reads CASSQGLDRVREKLFF. In DNA form, the CDR3 reads TGCGCCAGCAGCCAAGGCCTCGACAGGGTGCGCGAAAAACTGTTTTTT.

The CDR3 here is CAWRGLSTDTQYF. Here the CDR3 DNA reads TGTGCCTGGAGGGGACTAAGCACAGATACGCAGTATTTT. V usage is TRBV30 and J usage is TRBJ2-3; TRBD2 matches 7 bases. V was pared by 3 bases and J by 0 bases, with 0 bases of the junction left unmatched. This CDR3 contains 13 residues. Germline loops: CDR1 GTSNPN, CDR2 SVGIG (reference sequence).

In this sample, this clone turned up once. V usage is TRBV4-3 and J usage is TRBJ1-5, with D unresolved. Germline assignment: CDR1 LGHNA and CDR2 YSLEER. The CDR3 is 14 amino acids. The V and J ends lost 1 base and 1 base respectively, with 5 bases between them. CDR3 amino acids: CASSQGLSNQPQHF. In nucleotides, the CDR3 is TGCGCCAGCAGCCAAGGGCTGAGCAATCAGCCCCAGCATTTT.

The J gene is TRBJ2-1, the V gene TRBV7-9; 9 bases line up with TRBD1. Losses at the gene ends were 5 bases for V and 6 bases for J; bases not matched to a gene: 8. There are 15 residues in the CDR3. The germline V gene has CDR1 SEHNR and CDR2 FQNEAQ (reference sequence). The CDR3 bases are TGTGCCAGCAGCGCCGGACAGGGGCGTCTCAATGAGCAGTTCTTC. Its translation is CASSAGQGRLNEQFF.

V and J are TRBV6-6 and TRBJ2-7; D perhaps matches TRBD1 (5 bases). The V end lost 0 bases, the J end lost 13 bases, and 16 bases lay between the germline ends. Germline CDR1 and CDR2: MNHNY and SVGAGI (reference sequence). The CDR3 contains 13 residues. As DNA, the CDR3 is TGTGCCAGCAGTTACTCGGACACGGGCCTTATTTACTTC. This translates into CASSYSDTGLIYF.

V usage is TRBV14 and J usage is TRBJ2-7; D is possibly TRBD1 (5 bases). V was cut by 4 bases and J by 6 bases, with 13 bases left in between. The CDR3 consists of 13 residues. Germline assignment: CDR1 SGHDN and CDR2 FVKESK. For the CDR3, the DNA is TGTGCCAGCAGCCTTCACGGGCAGGGCGAGCAGTACTTC. Translating it yields CASSLHGQGEQYF.

The chain links TRBV29-1 to TRBJ2-1, with D possibly matching TRBD2 (7 bases). The CDR3 is 13 residues long. Germline CDR1 SQVTM, CDR2 ANQGSEA. With 3 bases removed from V and 10 bases from J, the gap between germline ends came to 16 bases. CDR3 in amino acids: CSVEASGGGEQFF. The CDR3 nucleotides are TGCAGCGTTGAGGCTAGCGGAGGGGGAGAGCAGTTCTTC.

The chain joins TRBV19 to TRBJ2-3; possibly TRBD1 for D (6 bases). Germline V gene lookup returns CDR1 LNHDA and CDR2 SQIVND (reference sequence). Trimming pared 3 bases from V and 4 bases from J, leaving 14 bases between. This CDR3 contains 15 residues. The CDR3 nucleotides are TGTGCCAGTAGTATCTGGGGGCCTAACTCAGATACGCAGTATTTT. It yields the protein CASSIWGPNSDTQYF.

The V and J genes are TRBV5-1 and TRBJ2-1; 11 bases line up with TRBD1. The CDR3 consists of 15 residues. Trimming cost V 4 bases and J 9 bases; bases outside gene matches: 9. Germline CDR1 is SGHRS and CDR2 is YFSETQ. CDR3 residues: CASSADRGPLVEQFF. The CDR3 nucleotides read TGCGCCAGCAGCGCGGACAGGGGGCCGTTGGTTGAGCAGTTCTTC. Looking up the rest from reference TRBV5-1 and TRBJ2-1 gives the full variable domain: KAGVTQTPRYLIKTRGQQVTLSCSPISGHRSVSWYQQTPGQGLQFLFEYFSETQRNKGNFPGRFSGRQFSNSRSEMNVSTLELGDSALYLCASSADRGPLVEQFFGPGTRLTVL.